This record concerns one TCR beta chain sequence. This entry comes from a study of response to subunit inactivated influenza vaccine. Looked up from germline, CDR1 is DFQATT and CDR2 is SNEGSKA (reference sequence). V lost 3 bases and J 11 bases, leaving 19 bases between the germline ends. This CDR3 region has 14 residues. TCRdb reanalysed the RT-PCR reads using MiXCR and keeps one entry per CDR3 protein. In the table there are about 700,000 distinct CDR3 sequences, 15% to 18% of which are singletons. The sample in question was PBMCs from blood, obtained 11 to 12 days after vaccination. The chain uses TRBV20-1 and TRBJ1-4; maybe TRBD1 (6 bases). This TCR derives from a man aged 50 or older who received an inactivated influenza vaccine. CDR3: CSASGDQGTNKLFF. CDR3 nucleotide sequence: TGCAGTGCTAGTGGGGACCAGGGGACTAATAAACTGTTTTTT.